Sequencing of this TCR beta chain was carried out in a study of high-grade serous ovarian cancer treatment subgroups. Study-level background: Samples averaged about 15,000 reads and about 7,100 unique TCR beta rearrangements.

Of note for this clone: Its matching antigen is unknown.

Study-level points and caveats: TCR clonal relatedness correlated positively with neoantigen level. Tumors within one patient showed repertoire similarity of about 0.11 to 0.79. Only CDR3 was analyzed; CDR1 and CDR2 were not.

Tumor tissue was taken before any definitive surgery or chemotherapy was given. The repertoire was sequenced with immunoSEQ multiplex PCR; TCRdb's copy has only in-frame clones and lacks some. The table lists around 16,000 clones, roughly 67% of them singletons. Trimming pared 4 bases from V and 5 bases from J, leaving 14 bases between. The CDR3 covers 14 residues. Germline CDR1 is MNHNY and CDR2 is SVGAGI (reference sequence). The sequence derives from a human donor with high-grade serous ovarian cancer. Sequenced sample: tumor tissue. The V gene is TRBV6-6, the J gene TRBJ2-5; possibly TRBD1 or TRBD2 for D (5 bases each). The CDR3 nucleotides are TGTGCCAGCAGTTGGGGCGGGCCGGGTGAGACCCAGTACTTC. This sequence encodes CASSWGGPGETQYF.